This TCR beta chain was recovered during a study of blood T cells in healthy people across ages. Study outcomes and limitations: Per million T cells, TCR beta diversity dropped about linearly as age rose.

The V gene lost 1 base and the J gene lost 7 bases, with 14 bases spanning the gap. The CDR3 sequence is 14 residues long. This clonotype was recorded many times. Its antigen is not known. The second PCR ran 7 to 11 cycles with a sample-barcoded 5' primer and J-beta primers. TCRdb reprocessed the 5' RACE reads via MiXCR and lists one record per CDR3 protein. The table lists roughly 640,000 distinct CDR3 sequences, under 30% of them singletons. The sample was blood. The rearrangement uses TRBV12-3 or TRBV12-4 and TRBJ2-7; D unresolved. This receptor was taken from a woman older than 75 in good health. The CDR3 region is CASSLVGPLSEQYF. The CDR3 coding sequence is TGTGCCAGCAGTTTAGTCGGCCCACTATCAGAGCAGTACTTC.